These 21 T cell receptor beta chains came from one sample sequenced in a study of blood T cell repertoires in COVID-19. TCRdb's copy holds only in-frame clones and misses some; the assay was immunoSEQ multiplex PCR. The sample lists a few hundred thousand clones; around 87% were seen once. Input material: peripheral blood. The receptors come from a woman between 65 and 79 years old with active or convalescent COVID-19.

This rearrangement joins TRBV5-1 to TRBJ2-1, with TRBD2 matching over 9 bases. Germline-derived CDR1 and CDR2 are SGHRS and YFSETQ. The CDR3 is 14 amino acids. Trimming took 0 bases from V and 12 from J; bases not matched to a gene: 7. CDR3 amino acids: CASSLGLAVQGQFF. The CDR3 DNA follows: TGCGCCAGCAGCTTGGGACTAGCGGTTCAAGGGCAGTTCTTC.

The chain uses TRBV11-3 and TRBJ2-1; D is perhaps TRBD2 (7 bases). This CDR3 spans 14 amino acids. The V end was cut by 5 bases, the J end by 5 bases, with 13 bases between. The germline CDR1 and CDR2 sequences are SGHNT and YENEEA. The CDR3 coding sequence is TGTGCCAGCAGCCGGGGGGCTATTAACAATGAGCAGTTCTTC. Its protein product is CASSRGAINNEQFF. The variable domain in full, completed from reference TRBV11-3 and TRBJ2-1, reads EAGVVQSPRYKIIEKKQPVAFWCNPISGHNTLYWYLQNLGQGPELLIRYENEEAVDDSQLPKDRFSAERLKGVDSTLKIQPAELGDSAVYLCASSRGAINNEQFFGPGTRLTVL.

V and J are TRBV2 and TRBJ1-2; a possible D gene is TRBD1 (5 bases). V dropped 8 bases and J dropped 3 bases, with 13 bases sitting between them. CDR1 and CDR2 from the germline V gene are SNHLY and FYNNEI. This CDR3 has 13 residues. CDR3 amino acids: CASGEQDYYGYTF. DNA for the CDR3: TGTGCCAGCGGGGAACAGGATTACTATGGCTACACCTTC.

The CDR3 DNA follows: TGCGCCAGCAGCTCCAATCCGGGACAGATACAAGAGACCCAGTACTTC. It is translated as CASSSNPGQIQETQYF. The chain employs TRBV5-1 and TRBJ2-5; 7 bases fit TRBD1. The CDR3 spans 16 residues. Trimming cost V 3 bases and J 2 bases; bases outside gene matches: 10. Germline CDR1 and CDR2: SGHRS and YFSETQ.

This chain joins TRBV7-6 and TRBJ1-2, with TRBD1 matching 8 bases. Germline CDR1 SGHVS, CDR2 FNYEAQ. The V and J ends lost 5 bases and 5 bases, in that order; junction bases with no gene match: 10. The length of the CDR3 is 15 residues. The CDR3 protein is CASSPLTGVGYGYTF. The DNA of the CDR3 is TGTGCCAGCAGCCCTTTGACAGGGGTAGGGTATGGCTACACCTTC. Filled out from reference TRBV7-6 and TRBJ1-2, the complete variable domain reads GAGVSQSPRYKVTKRGQDVALRCDPISGHVSLYWYRQALGQGPEFLTYFNYEAQQDKSGLPNDRFSAERPEGSISTLTIQRTEQRDSAMYRCASSPLTGVGYGYTFGSGTRLTVV.

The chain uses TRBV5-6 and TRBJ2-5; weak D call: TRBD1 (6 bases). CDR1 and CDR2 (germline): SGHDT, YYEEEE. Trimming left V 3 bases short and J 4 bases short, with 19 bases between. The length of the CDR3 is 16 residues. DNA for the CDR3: TGTGCCAGCAGCTCCACAGGGTCGGGTTATGGAGAGACCCAGTACTTC. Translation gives CASSSTGSGYGETQYF. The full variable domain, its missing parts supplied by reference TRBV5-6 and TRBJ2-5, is DAGVTQSPTHLIKTRGQQVTLRCSPKSGHDTVSWYQQALGQGPQFIFQYYEEEERQRGNFPDRFSGHQFPNYSSELNVNALLLGDSALYLCASSSTGSGYGETQYFGPGTRLLVL.

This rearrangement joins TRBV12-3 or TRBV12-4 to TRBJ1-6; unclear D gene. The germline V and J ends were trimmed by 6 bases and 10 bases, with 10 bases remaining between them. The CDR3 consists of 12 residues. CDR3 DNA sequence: TGTGCCAGCAGCTCGACAAGCTCACCCCTCCACTTT. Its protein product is CASSSTSSPLHF.

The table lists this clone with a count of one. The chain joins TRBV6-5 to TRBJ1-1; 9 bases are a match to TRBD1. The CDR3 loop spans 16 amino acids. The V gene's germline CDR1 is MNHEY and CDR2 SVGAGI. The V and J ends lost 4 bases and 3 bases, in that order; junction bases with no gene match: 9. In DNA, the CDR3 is TGTGCCAGCAGTTCGGCGACCGGGACAGGGTACACTGAAGCTTTCTTT. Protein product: CASSSATGTGYTEAFF.

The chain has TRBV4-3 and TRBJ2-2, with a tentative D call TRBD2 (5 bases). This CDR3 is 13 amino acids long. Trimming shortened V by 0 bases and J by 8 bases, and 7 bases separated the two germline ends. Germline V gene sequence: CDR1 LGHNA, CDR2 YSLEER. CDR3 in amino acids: CASSQDRGGELFF. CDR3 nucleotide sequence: TGCGCCAGCAGCCAAGATCGGGGTGGGGAGCTGTTTTTT.

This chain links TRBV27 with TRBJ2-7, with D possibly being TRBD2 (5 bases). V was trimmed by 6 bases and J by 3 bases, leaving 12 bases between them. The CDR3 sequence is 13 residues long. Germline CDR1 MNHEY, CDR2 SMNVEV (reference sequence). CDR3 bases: TGTGCCAGCAGGGACGGGGATCTCTACGAGCAGTACTTC. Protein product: CASRDGDLYEQYF.

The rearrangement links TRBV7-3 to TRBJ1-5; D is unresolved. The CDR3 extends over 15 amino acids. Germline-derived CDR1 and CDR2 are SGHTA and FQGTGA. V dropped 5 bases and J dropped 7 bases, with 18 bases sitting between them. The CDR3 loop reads CASSSLRQLGQPQHF. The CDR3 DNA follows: TGTGCCAGCAGCAGCTTGCGGCAACTTGGGCAGCCCCAGCATTTT.

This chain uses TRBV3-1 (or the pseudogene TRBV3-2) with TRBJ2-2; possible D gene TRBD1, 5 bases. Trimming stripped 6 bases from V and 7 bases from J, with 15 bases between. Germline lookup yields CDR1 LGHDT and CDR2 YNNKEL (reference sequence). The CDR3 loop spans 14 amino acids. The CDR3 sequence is CASSFTRAGGELFF. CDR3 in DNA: TGTGCCAGCAGTTTTACCAGGGCAGGCGGGGAGCTGTTTTTT.

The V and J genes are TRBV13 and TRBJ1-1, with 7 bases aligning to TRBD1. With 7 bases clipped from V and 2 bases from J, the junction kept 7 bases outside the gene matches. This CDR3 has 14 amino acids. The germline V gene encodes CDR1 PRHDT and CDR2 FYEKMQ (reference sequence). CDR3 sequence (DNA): TGTGCCAGCAAGATCAGGGGGGAAAACACTGAAGCTTTCTTT. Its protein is CASKIRGENTEAFF.

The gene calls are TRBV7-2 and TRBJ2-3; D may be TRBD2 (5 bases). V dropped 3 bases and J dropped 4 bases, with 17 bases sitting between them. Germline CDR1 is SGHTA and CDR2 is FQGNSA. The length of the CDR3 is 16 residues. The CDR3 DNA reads TGTGCCAGCAGCTTGACTATCCTGGGCGCGGCAGATACGCAGTATTTT. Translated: CASSLTILGAADTQYF.

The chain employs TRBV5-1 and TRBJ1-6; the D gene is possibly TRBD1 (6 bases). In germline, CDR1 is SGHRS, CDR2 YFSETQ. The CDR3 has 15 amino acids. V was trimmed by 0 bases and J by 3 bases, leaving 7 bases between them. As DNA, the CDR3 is TGCGCCAGCAGCTTGGACAGGGACTATAATTCACCCCTCCACTTT. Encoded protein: CASSLDRDYNSPLHF.

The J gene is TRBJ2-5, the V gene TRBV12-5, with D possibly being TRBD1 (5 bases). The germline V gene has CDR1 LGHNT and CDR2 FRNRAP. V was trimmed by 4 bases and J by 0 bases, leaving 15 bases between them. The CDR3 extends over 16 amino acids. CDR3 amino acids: CASGSSSGAYQETQYF. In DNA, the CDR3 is TGTGCTAGTGGTTCCAGTAGTGGGGCGTACCAAGAGACCCAGTACTTC.

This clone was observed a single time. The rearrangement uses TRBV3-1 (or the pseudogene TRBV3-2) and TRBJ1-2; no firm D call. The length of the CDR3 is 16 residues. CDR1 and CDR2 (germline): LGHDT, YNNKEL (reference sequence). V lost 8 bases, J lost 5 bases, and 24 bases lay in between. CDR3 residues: CASPSGDPNTPYGYTF. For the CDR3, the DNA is TGTGCCAGCCCAAGCGGGGATCCGAATACCCCTTATGGCTACACCTTC.

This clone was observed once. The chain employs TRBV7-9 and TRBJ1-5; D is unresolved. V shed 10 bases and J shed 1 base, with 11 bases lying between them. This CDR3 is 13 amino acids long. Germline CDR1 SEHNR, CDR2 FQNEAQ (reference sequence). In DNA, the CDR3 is TGTGCCACCGGTCATTCGAGCAATCAGCCCCAGCATTTT. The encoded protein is CATGHSSNQPQHF. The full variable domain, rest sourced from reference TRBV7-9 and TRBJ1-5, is DTGVSQNPRHKITKRGQNVTFRCDPISEHNRLYWYRQTLGQGPEFLTYFQNEAQLEKSRLLSDRFSAERPKGSFSTLEIQRTEQGDSAMYLCATGHSSNQPQHFGDGTRLSIL.

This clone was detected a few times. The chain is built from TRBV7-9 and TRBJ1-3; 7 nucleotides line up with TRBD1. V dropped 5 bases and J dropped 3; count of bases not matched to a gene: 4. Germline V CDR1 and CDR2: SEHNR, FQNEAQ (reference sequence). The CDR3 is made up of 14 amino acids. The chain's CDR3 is CASSEGQHGNTIYF. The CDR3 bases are TGTGCCAGCAGCGAGGGACAGCATGGAAACACCATATATTTT.

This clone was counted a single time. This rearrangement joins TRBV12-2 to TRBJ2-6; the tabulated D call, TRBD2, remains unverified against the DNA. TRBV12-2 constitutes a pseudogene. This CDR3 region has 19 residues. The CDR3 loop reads CASRLGEKRGGPGANVLTF. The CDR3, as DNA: TGTGCAAGTCGCTTAGGAGAGAAGCGGGGGGGCCCTGGGGCCAACGTCCTGACTTTC.

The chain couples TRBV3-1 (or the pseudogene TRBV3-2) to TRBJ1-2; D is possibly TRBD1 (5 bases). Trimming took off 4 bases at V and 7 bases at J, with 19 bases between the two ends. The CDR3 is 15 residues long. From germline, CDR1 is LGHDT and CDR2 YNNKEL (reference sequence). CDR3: CASSPPTANYRGYTF. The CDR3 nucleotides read TGTGCCAGCAGCCCTCCGACAGCAAACTATCGTGGCTACACCTTC.